These 20 T cell receptor beta chains were all obtained from the same sample, sequenced in a study of blood T cell repertoires in COVID-19 (TCRdb year 2020). Library method: the immunoSEQ multiplex PCR assay. What TCRdb holds here is the immuneACCESS table cut down to in-frame rearrangements. Part of the clones is not present; checked against another copy, under half of the missing clones reflect an unresolved V gene, and the others are unexplained. Within this sample are around 70,000 clones, with 75% to 90% of them counted one time only. Jointly, the top ten make up around 10% of the sample. Source material: peripheral blood. The receptors shown here come from a man aged 80 or over with acute or convalescent COVID-19.

The chain carries TRBV12-3 or TRBV12-4 and TRBJ2-1; possible D gene TRBD2, 6 bases. With 3 bases removed from V and 8 bases from J, the gap between germline ends came to 11 bases. The CDR3 contains 13 residues. The CDR3 reads CASSFTSRDEQFF. CDR3 nucleotides: TGTGCCAGCAGTTTTACTAGCAGGGATGAGCAGTTCTTC.

The chain couples TRBV3-1 (or the pseudogene TRBV3-2) to TRBJ2-1, with TRBD2 identical over 9 bases. Germline loops: CDR1 LGHDT, CDR2 YNNKEL (reference sequence). J was trimmed by 6 bases and V by 1 base; bases with no gene match: 4. The CDR3 has 15 residues. Written as DNA, the CDR3 is TGTGCCAGCAGCCAAGGGGCGGGAGGGGTCAATGAGCAGTTCTTC. Residues: CASSQGAGGVNEQFF.

J is TRBJ2-5 and V is TRBV2, with D hard to call. Germline assignment: CDR1 SNHLY and CDR2 FYNNEI. V was cut by 3 bases and J by 7 bases, with 12 bases left in between. The CDR3 contains 13 residues. The CDR3 loop is CASSEDPRGTQYF. Written as DNA, the CDR3 is TGTGCCAGCAGTGAGGATCCCCGAGGGACCCAGTACTTC.

The sample holds one count of this clone. The chain recombines TRBV13 with TRBJ1-2; 10 bases map to TRBD1. The CDR3 is 14 residues long. V was clipped by 6 bases and J by 2 bases; unmatched bases: 3. Germline CDR1 and CDR2: PRHDT and FYEKMQ (reference sequence). The CDR3 sequence: CASSLDRGNYGYTF. CDR3 bases: TGTGCCAGCAGTCTGGACAGGGGGAACTATGGCTACACCTTC.

The V and J genes are TRBV27 and TRBJ2-2, with 14 bases identical to TRBD2. There are 17 residues in the CDR3. Unmatched junction bases numbered 7, after V lost 5 bases and J lost 5 bases. Germline V CDR1 and CDR2: MNHEY, SMNVEV (reference sequence). This CDR3 reads CASSQGLAGVRTGELFF. Here the CDR3 DNA reads TGTGCCAGCAGTCAGGGACTAGCGGGAGTCCGGACCGGGGAGCTGTTTTTT.

Notes on this clone: One end of the junction does not line up with germline, which may come from a read error. The V and J genes are TRBV5-1 and TRBJ1-1; D might be TRBD1 (6 bases). The germline gives CDR1 SGHRS, CDR2 YFSETQ. This CDR3 contains 14 residues. The CDR3 is CASSLQGGDTETFF. The CDR3 region has the DNA TGCGCCAGCAGCTTACAGGGAGGGGACACTGAAACTTTCTTT.

This rearrangement joins TRBV5-4 to TRBJ2-1; 8 nucleotides align to TRBD1. The V and J ends lost 0 bases and 3 bases, in that order; junction bases with no gene match: 5. CDR1 is SGHNT and CDR2 is YYREEE in the germline V gene (reference sequence). The CDR3 totals 16 residues. As DNA, the CDR3 is TGTGCCAGCAGCTTGGTAAGAACAGGGGGCTACAATGAGCAGTTCTTC. It translates to CASSLVRTGGYNEQFF.

V gene TRBV18 combines with J gene TRBJ1-3; D gene uncertain. Germline V gene lookup returns CDR1 KGHSH and CDR2 LQKENI. V lost 3 bases and J 4 bases, leaving 10 bases between the germline ends. CDR3 length equals 14 residues. The CDR3 bases are TGTGCCAGCTCACCTCCCGCGGGAGGAAACACCATATATTTT. This translates into CASSPPAGGNTIYF.

This clone appeared once. The chain is built from TRBV4-1 and TRBJ1-4; 10 bases align to TRBD1. Germline V gene lookup returns CDR1 MGHRA and CDR2 YSYEKL. J gave up 6 bases and V 0 bases, and 7 bases lay outside the gene matches. This CDR3 comprises 17 residues. CDR3 bases: TGCGCCAGCAGCCAAGACCCAGACAGGGGGCTGTATGAAAAACTGTTTTTT. As protein: CASSQDPDRGLYEKLFF.

The chain is built from TRBV6-6 and TRBJ1-1; possibly TRBD1 for D (5 bases). The CDR3 length is 13 residues. Trimming stripped 6 bases from V and 0 bases from J, with 8 bases between. Per the germline V gene, CDR1 is MNHNY and CDR2 is SVGAGI (reference sequence). Here the CDR3 DNA reads TGTGCCAGCAGGACAGACCTGAACACTGAAGCTTTCTTT. Residues: CASRTDLNTEAFF.

This chain links TRBV9 with TRBJ1-1; possible D gene TRBD1, 6 bases. Trimming pared 3 bases from V and 0 bases from J, leaving 12 bases between. The germline CDR1 and CDR2 sequences are SGDLS and YYNGEE. This CDR3 comprises 15 residues. The CDR3 region is CASSAAGQMNTEAFF. The DNA of the CDR3 is TGTGCCAGCAGCGCCGCCGGACAGATGAACACTGAAGCTTTCTTT.

The chain joins TRBV19 to TRBJ2-7; D is unclear. The germline V gene encodes CDR1 LNHDA and CDR2 SQIVND (reference sequence). The V and J ends lost 4 bases and 1 base respectively, with 8 bases between them. The CDR3 has 13 amino acids. The CDR3 sequence: CASSRSVSYEQYF. CDR3 coding DNA: TGTGCCAGTAGTAGGTCGGTATCCTACGAGCAGTACTTC.

The gene calls are TRBV19 and TRBJ2-5, with 9 bases fitting TRBD2. V trimming: 3 bases; J trimming: 6 bases; junction bases outside the gene matches: 11. The length of the CDR3 is 16 residues. Germline values: CDR1 LNHDA, CDR2 SQIVND (reference sequence). CDR3 bases: TGTGCCAGTAGTATTATGGGCGGCGGGGGGGCAAAGACCCAGTACTTC. Translating it yields CASSIMGGGGAKTQYF.

The CDR3 DNA reads as TGCGCCAGCAGCCCGGGACAGGGTCTCATGAACACTGAAGCTTTCTTT. The encoded protein is CASSPGQGLMNTEAFF. The genes are TRBV4-1 and TRBJ1-1, with TRBD1 identical over 9 bases. Germline trimming cut 4 bases from V and 0 bases from J; bases unmatched to any gene: 6. This CDR3 region has 16 residues. Per the germline V gene, CDR1 is MGHRA and CDR2 is YSYEKL.

This clone was recorded only once. The chain couples TRBV19 to TRBJ1-2, with TRBD1 identical over 7 bases. Trimming removed 3 bases from V and 2 bases from J; junction bases left unmatched: 6. CDR1 is LNHDA, CDR2 SQIVND, per germline (reference sequence). CDR3 length: 15 residues. The DNA for the CDR3 is TGTGCCAGTAGTATCGGGAGGGGGCCAAACTATGGCTACACCTTC. Translated, it gives CASSIGRGPNYGYTF.

This clone was detected once. This chain connects TRBV7-4 to TRBJ2-1, with 14 bases identical to TRBD2. Germline CDR1 SGHVT, CDR2 SQSDAQ. V trimming: 5 bases; J trimming: 10 bases; junction bases outside the gene matches: 13. The CDR3 runs to 17 residues. For the CDR3, the DNA is TGTGCCAGCAGCCCCGGGACACCGACTAGCGGGAGGGCCGAGCAGTTCTTC. It encodes CASSPGTPTSGRAEQFF.

The rearrangement uses TRBV15 and TRBJ2-2; tentatively, D is TRBD2 (7 bases). Germline CDR1 LNHNV, CDR2 YYDKDF (reference sequence). Between the trimmed V and J ends, which lost 3 bases and 1 base, there was a span of 12 bases. The CDR3 covers 16 residues. The DNA of the CDR3 is TGTGCCACCAGCAGGGGAGGGGGGATGAACACCGGGGAGCTGTTTTTT. This encodes CATSRGGGMNTGELFF. Full variable domain (remainder filled in from reference TRBV15 and TRBJ2-2): DAMVIQNPRYQVTQFGKPVTLSCSQTLNHNVMYWYQQKSSQAPKLLFHYYDKDFNNEADTPDNFQSRRPNTSFCFLDIRSPGLGDTAMYLCATSRGGGMNTGELFFGEGSRLTVL.

The rearrangement uses TRBV19 and TRBJ1-5, with 9 bases aligning to TRBD1. V shed 6 bases and J 6 bases; nucleotides not matched to a gene: 9. Germline V gene lookup returns CDR1 LNHDA and CDR2 SQIVND (reference sequence). The CDR3 is 15 amino acids. The CDR3 coding sequence is TGTGCCAGTAGCCAAAACAGGGGGCGCCGTCAGCCCCAGCATTTT. It specifies CASSQNRGRRQPQHF. The complete variable domain, with remaining parts taken from reference TRBV19 and TRBJ1-5, reads DGGITQSPKYLFRKEGQNVTLSCEQNLNHDAMYWYRQDPGQGLRLIYYSQIVNDFQKGDIAEGYSVSREKKESFPLTVTSAQKNPTAFYLCASSQNRGRRQPQHFGDGTRLSIL.

The chain recombines TRBV10-2 with TRBJ1-5; D unclear. V lost 0 bases, J lost 6 bases, and 15 bases lay in between. The germline V gene encodes CDR1 WSHSY and CDR2 SAAADI. CDR3 size: 16 residues. The CDR3 nucleotides read TGCGCCAGCAGTGAGTCTTTCTTCTCCATGAGTCAGCCCCAGCATTTT. Its protein is CASSESFFSMSQPQHF.

CDR3 DNA: TGTGCCAGCAGCCCCCGGGACACCTACTACGAGCAGTACTTC. Translated, it gives CASSPRDTYYEQYF. This sequence joins TRBV6-6 and TRBJ2-7; a weak D match, TRBD1 (6 bases). CDR1 is MNHNY and CDR2 is SVGAGI in the germline V gene (reference sequence). CDR3 size: 14 residues. Trimming cost V 6 bases and J 3 bases, with 15 bases left between them.